These 14 T cell receptor beta chains originate from one sample sequenced in a study of identical twins. TCRdb passed the 5' RACE reads through MiXCR, listing each CDR3 protein once. The sample includes hundreds of thousands of distinct CDR3 sequences, 5.5% to 7.5% seen only once; the top ten take about 2%. Material: naive T cells sorted from blood. These receptor sequences come from a man younger than 30 in good health.

The chain combines TRBV20-1 with TRBJ2-5; no clear D gene. The CDR3 spans 16 residues. The germline V gene encodes CDR1 DFQATT and CDR2 SNEGSKA (reference sequence). Trimming shortened V by 5 bases and J by 3 bases, and 22 bases separated the two germline ends. CDR3 in DNA: TGCAGTGCTCCTGATCCCGCCTGGTCAGAAAAAGAGACCCAGTACTTC. As protein: CSAPDPAWSEKETQYF.

This clonotype showed up just a few times. The chain couples TRBV11-2 to TRBJ2-1; 10 nucleotides align to TRBD2. The CDR3 sequence is 18 residues long. Germline CDR1 reads SGHAT; CDR2 reads FQNNGV. V shed 4 bases, J shed 4 bases, and the junction held 13 bases outside the gene matches. The CDR3 spells CASSSGRLAGVSYNEQFF. The DNA of the CDR3 is TGTGCCAGCAGCTCTGGTCGGCTAGCGGGAGTGAGTTACAATGAGCAGTTCTTC.

This clonotype was found a few times. The chain recombines TRBV12-3 or TRBV12-4 with TRBJ1-1, with D unresolved. The germline V and J ends were trimmed by 3 bases and 1 base, with 15 bases remaining between them. The CDR3 is 16 residues long. DNA of the CDR3: TGTGCCAGCAGTTTTGGGCAAGGTGCGGGGAACACTGAAGCTTTCTTT. Translated, it gives CASSFGQGAGNTEAFF.

This clonotype was seen a few times. This chain connects TRBV20-1 to TRBJ2-1; 8 nucleotides match TRBD2. Germline V lookup: CDR1 DFQATT, CDR2 SNEGSKA (reference sequence). Unmatched junction bases numbered 8, after V lost 0 bases and J lost 4 bases. The CDR3 totals 16 residues. For the CDR3, the DNA is TGCAGTGCTAGAGACCCTGATAGCGGGGTTTACAATGAGCAGTTCTTC. The encoded protein is CSARDPDSGVYNEQFF.

This clonotype was detected only a few times. This chain links TRBV12-3 or TRBV12-4 with TRBJ1-3, with 7 bases that match TRBD1. J was trimmed by 0 bases and V by 7 bases; bases with no gene match: 15. The CDR3 is made up of 18 amino acids. The CDR3 reads CASNPGGGTAFSGNTIYF. The CDR3 region has the DNA TGTGCCAGCAACCCAGGGGGGGGGACAGCCTTCTCTGGAAACACCATATATTTT.

There are many counts of this clonotype. This chain connects TRBV6-2 or TRBV6-3 to TRBJ2-1; no definite D call. V was trimmed by 0 bases and J by 6 bases, leaving 15 bases between them. This CDR3 has 16 amino acids. CDR1 is MNHEY and CDR2 is SVGEGT in the germline V gene. CDR3 nucleotides: TGTGCCAGCAGTTACTCGATCAGCCGAGTTACCAATGAGCAGTTCTTC. It specifies CASSYSISRVTNEQFF.

This clonotype was observed a few times. The chain combines TRBV5-1 with TRBJ1-1; 8 nucleotides align to TRBD1. V lost 4 bases, J lost 2 bases, and 7 bases stayed unmatched. This CDR3 comprises 15 residues. Germline V gene data show CDR1 as SGHRS and CDR2 as YFSETQ. CDR3 DNA sequence: TGCGCCAGCAGCGTTACAGGGGGGAGAAACACTGAAGCTTTCTTT. Protein sequence: CASSVTGGRNTEAFF.

This clonotype was recorded at least ten times. The chain uses TRBV5-6 and TRBJ1-5; no reliable D call. V was pared by 0 bases and J by 5 bases, with 15 bases between. The germline V gene has CDR1 SGHDT and CDR2 YYEEEE. The CDR3 length is 16 residues. The CDR3 sequence is CASSLGASAWDQPQHF. As DNA, the CDR3 is TGTGCCAGCAGCTTGGGGGCTTCGGCGTGGGATCAGCCCCAGCATTTT. The full variable domain, rest sourced from reference TRBV5-6 and TRBJ1-5, is DAGVTQSPTHLIKTRGQQVTLRCSPKSGHDTVSWYQQALGQGPQFIFQYYEEEERQRGNFPDRFSGHQFPNYSSELNVNALLLGDSALYLCASSLGASAWDQPQHFGDGTRLSIL.

V usage is TRBV20-1 and J usage is TRBJ2-7, with a tentative D call TRBD2 (6 bases). Germline lookup yields CDR1 DFQATT and CDR2 SNEGSKA (reference sequence). CDR3 size: 15 residues. V dropped 5 bases and J dropped 2 bases, with 19 bases sitting between them. DNA of the CDR3: TGCAGTGCTTCCAGGGCTAGCGTTAGAACCTACGAGCAGTACTTC. Amino acid sequence: CSASRASVRTYEQYF.

The chain employs TRBV7-6 and TRBJ2-2; D not resolved. Germline V gives CDR1 SGHVS, CDR2 FNYEAQ. The CDR3 has 15 residues. Trimming removed 5 bases from V and 8 bases from J, with 18 bases in between. The DNA of the CDR3 is TGTGCCAGCAGCCGAAACCCTCGAGGTCCGGGGGAGCTGTTTTTT. This gives the protein CASSRNPRGPGELFF.

This clonotype was seen only a few times. V is TRBV12-3 or TRBV12-4 and J is TRBJ2-1, with 9 bases fitting TRBD2. The CDR3 extends over 13 amino acids. Unmatched junction bases numbered 3, after V lost 6 bases and J lost 6 bases. The CDR3 DNA is TGTGCCAGCAGGGCGGGAGGGGGCAATGAGCAGTTCTTC. Translated: CASRAGGGNEQFF.

The rearrangement links TRBV11-2 to TRBJ2-3; TRBD2 matches at 13 bases. The CDR3 has 17 amino acids. The V segment lost 5 bases and the J segment 1 base; nucleotides outside the gene matches: 6. The germline V gene has CDR1 SGHAT and CDR2 FQNNGV. As DNA, the CDR3 is TGTGCCAGCAGCACTAGCGGGAGGGCCGTTCGCACAGATACGCAGTATTTT. Translation gives CASSTSGRAVRTDTQYF. Together with reference TRBV11-2 and TRBJ2-3, the CDR3 gives the full variable domain: EAGVAQSPRYKIIEKRQSVAFWCNPISGHATLYWYQQILGQGPKLLIQFQNNGVVDDSQLPKDRFSAERLKGVDSTLKIQPAKLEDSAVYLCASSTSGRAVRTDTQYFGPGTRLTVL.

This clonotype was observed a few times. The rearrangement joins TRBV2 to TRBJ2-7; the D gene is possibly TRBD1 (5 bases). Trimming shortened V by 6 bases and J by 0 bases, and 12 bases separated the two germline ends. The CDR3 contains 14 residues. Germline loops: CDR1 SNHLY, CDR2 FYNNEI. CDR3 region: CASRHRPSSYEQYV. CDR3 nucleotides: TGTGCCAGCAGGCACAGGCCAAGCTCCTACGAGCAGTACGTC.

This clonotype was recorded at least ten times. This rearrangement joins TRBV20-1 to TRBJ2-5; TRBD2 matches 7 bases. V lost 0 bases, J lost 0 bases, and 7 bases stayed unmatched. Germline values: CDR1 DFQATT, CDR2 SNEGSKA (reference sequence). CDR3 size: 16 residues. The CDR3 region has the DNA TGCAGTGCTAGAGATAGGCTAGCGGCGCACCAAGAGACCCAGTACTTC. Its protein product is CSARDRLAAHQETQYF.